The 18 T cell receptor beta chains below were found in one sample sequenced in a study of blood T cell repertoires in COVID-19. The method was immunoSEQ multiplex PCR; TCRdb's version includes in-frame clones alone and lacks a portion of them. In the table there are around 150,000 clones, around nine tenths of which are singletons. Specimen: peripheral blood. The receptors stem from a man aged 55 to 70 with active or convalescent COVID-19.

The chain has TRBV4-1 and TRBJ1-1; weak D call: TRBD1 (5 bases). The V gene lost 3 bases and the J gene lost 10 bases, with 24 bases spanning the gap. The CDR3 consists of 16 residues. Germline CDR1 and CDR2: MGHRA and YSYEKL. CDR3 residues: CASSQDTRALTPGAFF. CDR3 sequence (DNA): TGCGCCAGCAGCCAGGACACCCGGGCCCTAACCCCGGGAGCTTTCTTT.

This chain connects TRBV6-1 to TRBJ1-5; TRBD1 is a possible D gene (5 bases). The CDR3 covers 16 residues. Germline V CDR1 and CDR2: MNHNS, SASEGT. V was cut by 0 bases and J by 6 bases, with 15 bases left in between. For the CDR3, the DNA is TGTGCCAGCAGTGAAGCGGGCCCAGGGTTGGGTCAGCCCCAGCATTTT. Encoded protein: CASSEAGPGLGQPQHF.

The V and J genes are TRBV24-1 and TRBJ2-1; D perhaps matches TRBD2 (5 bases). There are 16 residues in the CDR3. V was pared by 7 bases and J by 0 bases, with 15 bases between. In germline, CDR1 is KGHDR, CDR2 SFDVKD. The CDR3 region is CATSRQRQSSYNEQFF. CDR3 in DNA: TGTGCCACCAGCCGGCAGCGGCAAAGCTCCTACAATGAGCAGTTCTTC.

This chain joins TRBV6-5 and TRBJ2-2, with 9 nucleotides matching TRBD2. Trimming at V came to 2 bases and at J to 0 bases, leaving 1 base not matched to a gene. Germline lookup yields CDR1 MNHEY and CDR2 SVGAGI. The CDR3 consists of 16 residues. CDR3 bases: TGTGCCAGCAGTTACCCTAGCGGGACGAACACCGGGGAGCTGTTTTTT. Its protein is CASSYPSGTNTGELFF.

The chain couples TRBV11-1 to TRBJ2-2; the D gene is possibly TRBD2 (6 bases). V was clipped by 4 bases and J by 3 bases, with 15 bases between them. The CDR3 consists of 16 residues. The germline CDR1 and CDR2 sequences are SGHAT and FQDESV (reference sequence). CDR3 sequence (DNA): TGTGCCAGCAGCTCCCCGGCGGGGCGAGACACCGGGGAGCTGTTTTTT. This codes for CASSSPAGRDTGELFF.

This chain links TRBV11-2 with TRBJ1-1; D remains ambiguous. From germline, CDR1 is SGHAT and CDR2 FQNNGV. Trimming left V 2 bases short and J 0 bases short, with 10 bases between. The CDR3 totals 15 residues. CDR3 sequence reads: CASSLRSRMNTEAFF. In nucleotides, the CDR3 is TGTGCCAGCAGCTTACGATCCAGGATGAACACTGAAGCTTTCTTT.

The chain joins TRBV6-5 to TRBJ2-7; 9 nucleotides line up with TRBD2. The V gene's germline CDR1 is MNHEY and CDR2 SVGAGI. The junction had 12 bases not matched to a gene; V was cut back by 5 bases and J by 7 bases. The CDR3 is 15 residues long. The CDR3 spells CASSPEGLAGGEQYF. In nucleotides, the CDR3 is TGTGCCAGCAGTCCCGAGGGACTAGCAGGGGGGGAGCAGTACTTC.

A remark on this clone: In the same sample, other DNA sequences code for this CDR3. The gene calls are TRBV5-1 and TRBJ2-5; weak D call: TRBD1 (6 bases). There are 13 residues in the CDR3. The germline V gene encodes CDR1 SGHRS and CDR2 YFSETQ. V was shortened by 1 base and J by 5 bases, with 9 bases between the two germline ends. The CDR3 spells CASSLTGLETQYF. Here the CDR3 DNA reads TGCGCCAGCAGCTTGACAGGGTTGGAGACCCAGTACTTC.

The genes are TRBV29-1 and TRBJ1-1; D is ambiguous. With 6 bases removed from V and 5 bases from J, the gap between germline ends came to 16 bases. The CDR3 extends over 13 amino acids. Germline CDR1 and CDR2: SQVTM and ANQGSEA. This CDR3 reads CSVAASTQTEAFF. The CDR3 bases are TGCAGCGTCGCGGCGTCCACCCAGACTGAAGCTTTCTTT.

CDR3 in DNA: TGTGCCAGCAGCGGGACGGGACTAGCGGGAGACGAGCAGTACTTC. Amino acid sequence: CASSGTGLAGDEQYF. The chain couples TRBV7-2 to TRBJ2-7; TRBD2 matches 14 bases. Trimming removed 5 bases from V and 5 bases from J; junction bases left unmatched: 5. Per germline, CDR1 SGHTA and CDR2 FQGNSA. The CDR3 extends over 15 amino acids.

This chain links TRBV28 with TRBJ1-3; 9 bases line up with TRBD1. This CDR3 spans 16 amino acids. The V and J ends lost 6 bases and 1 base, in that order; junction bases with no gene match: 7. Looked up from germline, CDR1 is MDHEN and CDR2 is SYDVKM. The CDR3 coding sequence is TGTGCCAGCAGCTTACTGACAGGGGGTTCTGGAAACACCATATATTTT. It yields the protein CASSLLTGGSGNTIYF.

Turning to this clone: The same CDR3 arises from other DNA sequences in this sample as well. The chain employs TRBV28 and TRBJ1-5, with TRBD1 matching 8 bases. Trimming at V came to 2 bases and at J to 4 bases, leaving 1 base not matched to a gene. This CDR3 contains 14 residues. The germline CDR1 and CDR2 sequences are MDHEN and SYDVKM. The CDR3 DNA is TGTGCCAGCAGTTTAGGGACAGGAAATCAGCCCCAGCATTTT. Translated, it gives CASSLGTGNQPQHF.

This chain links TRBV11-2 with TRBJ2-3; 15 positions agree with TRBD2. Germline assignment: CDR1 SGHAT and CDR2 FQNNGV. This CDR3 spans 16 amino acids. V gave up 3 bases and J gave up 6 bases; unmatched junction bases: 4. CDR3 bases: TGTGCCAGCAGCTTGGGGACTAGCGGGAGGTCGGATACGCAGTATTTT. Its protein is CASSLGTSGRSDTQYF.

This chain connects TRBV29-1 to TRBJ1-1; D is undetermined. The germline CDR1 and CDR2 sequences are SQVTM and ANQGSEA. CDR3 length: 15 residues. V dropped 4 bases and J dropped 0 bases, with 15 bases sitting between them. CDR3 nucleotides: TGCAGCGTTGTTTATTCTGCGGTGTTGAACACTGAAGCTTTCTTT. Protein: CSVVYSAVLNTEAFF.

The chain has TRBV5-1 and TRBJ2-6; D remains ambiguous. The CDR3 length is 17 residues. V lost 5 bases to trimming and J lost 0 bases, with 15 bases between them. CDR1 SGHRS and CDR2 YFSETQ come from the germline V gene. The CDR3 protein is CASRRASSASGANVLTF. As DNA, the CDR3 is TGCGCCAGCAGACGTGCTAGTAGTGCCTCTGGGGCCAACGTCCTGACTTTC.

This clone was counted once. V usage is TRBV14 and J usage is TRBJ2-3; TRBD2 matches 10 bases. Germline-derived CDR1 and CDR2 are SGHDN and FVKESK. V was clipped by 3 bases and J by 7 bases; unmatched bases: 7. The CDR3 has 15 residues. This chain's CDR3 is CASSHIAGGTNTQYF. The CDR3 coding sequence is TGTGCCAGCAGCCACATAGCGGGAGGAACTAATACGCAGTATTTT. Filled out from reference TRBV14 and TRBJ2-3, the complete variable domain reads EAGVTQFPSHSVIEKGQTVTLRCDPISGHDNLYWYRRVMGKEIKFLLHFVKESKQDESGMPNNRFLAERTGGTYSTLKVQPAELEDSGVYFCASSHIAGGTNTQYFGPGTRLTVL.

This clone appeared once. The chain combines TRBV6-6 with TRBJ1-1; D unresolved. V was trimmed by 6 bases and J by 5 bases, leaving 13 bases between them. The germline gives CDR1 MNHNY, CDR2 SVGAGI (reference sequence). This CDR3 is built from 13 residues. The CDR3 region has the DNA TGTGCCAGCAGCTCGAGCCCGAGGACTGAAGCTTTCTTT. This sequence encodes CASSSSPRTEAFF.

V usage is TRBV5-1 and J usage is TRBJ2-7, with 11 positions matching TRBD2. CDR3 length: 16 residues. Germline trimming cut 1 base from V and 5 bases from J; bases unmatched to any gene: 8. Germline V CDR1 and CDR2: SGHRS, YFSETQ. This CDR3 is CASSLTTSGSSHEQYF. In DNA, the CDR3 is TGCGCCAGCAGCTTGACCACTAGCGGGAGTTCTCACGAGCAGTACTTC.